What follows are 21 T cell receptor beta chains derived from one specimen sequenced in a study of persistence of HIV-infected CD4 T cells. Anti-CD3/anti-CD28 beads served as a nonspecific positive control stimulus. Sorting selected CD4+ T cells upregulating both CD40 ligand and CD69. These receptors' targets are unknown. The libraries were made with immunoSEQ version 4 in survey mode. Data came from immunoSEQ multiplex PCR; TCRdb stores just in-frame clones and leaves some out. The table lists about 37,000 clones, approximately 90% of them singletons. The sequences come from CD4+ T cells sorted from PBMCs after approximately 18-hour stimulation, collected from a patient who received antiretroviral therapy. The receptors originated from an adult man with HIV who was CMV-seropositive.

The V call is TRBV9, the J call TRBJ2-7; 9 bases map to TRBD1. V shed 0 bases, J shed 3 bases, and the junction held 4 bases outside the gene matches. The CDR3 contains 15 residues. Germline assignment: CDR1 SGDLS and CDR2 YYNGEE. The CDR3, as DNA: TGTGCCAGCAGCGTAGATTCGGGACAGGGCTACGAGCAGTACTTC. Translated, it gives CASSVDSGQGYEQYF.

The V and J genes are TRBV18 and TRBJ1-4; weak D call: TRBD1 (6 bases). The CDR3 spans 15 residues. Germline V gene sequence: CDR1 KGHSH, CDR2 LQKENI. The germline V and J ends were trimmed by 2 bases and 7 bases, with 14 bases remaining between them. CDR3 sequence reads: CASSPSAGAVEKLFF. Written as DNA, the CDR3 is TGTGCCAGCTCACCATCCGCAGGGGCAGTTGAAAAACTGTTTTTT.

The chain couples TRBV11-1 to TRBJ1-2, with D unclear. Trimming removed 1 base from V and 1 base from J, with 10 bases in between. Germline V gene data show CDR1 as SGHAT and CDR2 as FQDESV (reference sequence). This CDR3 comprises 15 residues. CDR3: CASSLEMGSNYGYTF. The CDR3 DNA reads TGTGCCAGCAGCTTAGAAATGGGCAGTAACTATGGCTACACCTTC.

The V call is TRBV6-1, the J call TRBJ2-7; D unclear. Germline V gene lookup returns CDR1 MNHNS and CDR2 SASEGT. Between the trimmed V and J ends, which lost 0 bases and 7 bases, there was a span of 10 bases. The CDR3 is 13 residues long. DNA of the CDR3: TGTGCCAGCAGTGAAGCAACACAGTTAGAGCAGTACTTC. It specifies CASSEATQLEQYF.

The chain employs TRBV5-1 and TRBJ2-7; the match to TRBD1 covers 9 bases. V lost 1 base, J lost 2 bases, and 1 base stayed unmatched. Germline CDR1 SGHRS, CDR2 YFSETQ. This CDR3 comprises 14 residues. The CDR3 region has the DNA TGCGCCAGCAGCTTGACAGGGGGCACCTACGAGCAGTACTTC. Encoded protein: CASSLTGGTYEQYF.

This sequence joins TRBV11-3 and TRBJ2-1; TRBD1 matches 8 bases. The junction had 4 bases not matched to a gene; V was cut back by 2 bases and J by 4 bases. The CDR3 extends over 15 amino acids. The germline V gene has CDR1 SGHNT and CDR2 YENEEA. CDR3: CASSLRQGQYNEQFF. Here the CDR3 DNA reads TGTGCCAGCAGCTTACGACAGGGGCAATACAATGAGCAGTTCTTC.

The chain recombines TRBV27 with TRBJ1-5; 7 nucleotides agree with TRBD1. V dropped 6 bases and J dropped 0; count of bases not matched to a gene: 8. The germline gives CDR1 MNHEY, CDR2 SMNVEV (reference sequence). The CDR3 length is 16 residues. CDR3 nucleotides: TGTGCCAGCAGCCTTAGGGGGCAGGGTAGCAATCAGCCCCAGCATTTT. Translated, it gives CASSLRGQGSNQPQHF.

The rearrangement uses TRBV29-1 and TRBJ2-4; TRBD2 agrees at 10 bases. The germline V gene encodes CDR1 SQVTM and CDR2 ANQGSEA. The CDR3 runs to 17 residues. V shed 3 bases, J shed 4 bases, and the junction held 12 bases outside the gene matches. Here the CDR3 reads CSVDSGGLSNQKNIQYF. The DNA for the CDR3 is TGCAGCGTTGATAGCGGGGGGCTATCGAATCAAAAAAACATTCAGTACTTC.

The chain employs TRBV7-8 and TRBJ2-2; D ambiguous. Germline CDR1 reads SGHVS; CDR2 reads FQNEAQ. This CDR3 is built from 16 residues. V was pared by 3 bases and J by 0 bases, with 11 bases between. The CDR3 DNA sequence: TGTGCCAGCAGCTTTTCCTCAATCGCGAACACCGGGGAGCTGTTTTTT. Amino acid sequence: CASSFSSIANTGELFF.

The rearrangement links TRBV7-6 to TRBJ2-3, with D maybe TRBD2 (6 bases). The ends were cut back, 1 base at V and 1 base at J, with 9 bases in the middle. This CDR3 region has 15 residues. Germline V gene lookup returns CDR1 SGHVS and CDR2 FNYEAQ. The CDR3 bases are TGTGCCAGCAGCTTAGGCCCGGGGGGCACAGATACGCAGTATTTT. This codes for CASSLGPGGTDTQYF.

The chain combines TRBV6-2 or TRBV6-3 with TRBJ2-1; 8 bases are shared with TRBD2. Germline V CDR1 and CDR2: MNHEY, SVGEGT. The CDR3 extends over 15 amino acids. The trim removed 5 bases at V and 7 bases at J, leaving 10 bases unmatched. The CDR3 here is CASSPGLAPRNEQFF. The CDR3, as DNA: TGTGCCAGCAGTCCCGGACTAGCCCCAAGGAATGAGCAGTTCTTC.

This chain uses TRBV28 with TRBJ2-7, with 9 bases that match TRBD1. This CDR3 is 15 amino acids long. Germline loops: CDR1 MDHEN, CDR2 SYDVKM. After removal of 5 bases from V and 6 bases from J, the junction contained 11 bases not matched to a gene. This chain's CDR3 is CASSPPGQGTGEQYF. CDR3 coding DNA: TGTGCCAGCAGTCCGCCTGGACAGGGGACGGGCGAGCAGTACTTC.

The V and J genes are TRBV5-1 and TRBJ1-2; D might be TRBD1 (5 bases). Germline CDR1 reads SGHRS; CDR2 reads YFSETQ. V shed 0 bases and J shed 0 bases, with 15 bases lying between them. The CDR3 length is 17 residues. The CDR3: CASSLGGGGRSNYGYTF. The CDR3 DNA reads TGCGCCAGCAGCTTGGGGGGCGGGGGACGCTCTAACTATGGCTACACCTTC.

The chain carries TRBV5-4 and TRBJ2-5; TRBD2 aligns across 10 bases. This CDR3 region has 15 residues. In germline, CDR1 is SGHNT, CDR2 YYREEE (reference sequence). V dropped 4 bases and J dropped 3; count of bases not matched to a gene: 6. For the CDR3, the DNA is TGTGCCAGCAGCCCTACTCTAGCGGGAGAAGAGACCCAGTACTTC. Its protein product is CASSPTLAGEETQYF.

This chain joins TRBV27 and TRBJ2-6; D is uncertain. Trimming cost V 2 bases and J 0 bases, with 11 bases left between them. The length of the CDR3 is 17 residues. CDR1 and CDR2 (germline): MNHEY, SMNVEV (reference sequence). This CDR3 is CASSLSIWGSGANVLTF. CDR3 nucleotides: TGTGCCAGCAGTTTAAGCATATGGGGCTCTGGGGCCAACGTCCTGACTTTC.

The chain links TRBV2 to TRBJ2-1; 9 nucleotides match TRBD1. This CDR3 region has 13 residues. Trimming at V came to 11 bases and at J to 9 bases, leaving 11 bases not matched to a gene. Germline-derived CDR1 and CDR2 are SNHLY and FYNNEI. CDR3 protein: CAPGDRDAGEQFF. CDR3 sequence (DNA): TGTGCCCCAGGGGACAGGGATGCAGGTGAGCAGTTCTTC.

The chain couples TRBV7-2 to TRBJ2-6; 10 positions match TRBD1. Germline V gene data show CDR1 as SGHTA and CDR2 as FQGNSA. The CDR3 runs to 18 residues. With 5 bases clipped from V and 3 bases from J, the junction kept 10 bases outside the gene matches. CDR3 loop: CASSLGQGGLVGANVLTF. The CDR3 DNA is TGTGCCAGCAGCCTAGGACAGGGGGGGCTAGTTGGGGCCAACGTCCTGACTTTC.

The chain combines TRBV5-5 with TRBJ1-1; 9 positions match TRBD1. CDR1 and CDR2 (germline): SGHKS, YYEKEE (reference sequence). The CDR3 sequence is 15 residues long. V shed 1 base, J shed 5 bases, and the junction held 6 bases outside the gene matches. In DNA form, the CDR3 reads TGTGCCAGCAGCTTGCTTATGACAGGGGGGACTGAAGCTTTCTTT. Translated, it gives CASSLLMTGGTEAFF. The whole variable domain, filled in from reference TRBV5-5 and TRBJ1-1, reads DAGVTQSPTHLIKTRGQQVTLRCSPISGHKSVSWYQQVLGQGPQFIFQYYEKEERGRGNFPDRFSARQFPNYSSELNVNALLLGDSALYLCASSLLMTGGTEAFFGQGTRLTVV.

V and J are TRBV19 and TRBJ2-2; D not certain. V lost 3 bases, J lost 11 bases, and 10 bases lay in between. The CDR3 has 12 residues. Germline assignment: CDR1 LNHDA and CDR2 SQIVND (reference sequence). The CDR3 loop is CASSIQGKELFF. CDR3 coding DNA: TGTGCCAGTAGTATTCAAGGGAAAGAGCTGTTTTTT. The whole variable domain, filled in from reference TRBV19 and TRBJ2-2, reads DGGITQSPKYLFRKEGQNVTLSCEQNLNHDAMYWYRQDPGQGLRLIYYSQIVNDFQKGDIAEGYSVSREKKESFPLTVTSAQKNPTAFYLCASSIQGKELFFGEGSRLTVL.

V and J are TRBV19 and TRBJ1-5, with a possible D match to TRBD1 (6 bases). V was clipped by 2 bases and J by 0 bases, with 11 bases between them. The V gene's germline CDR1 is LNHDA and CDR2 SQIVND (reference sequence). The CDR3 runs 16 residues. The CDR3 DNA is TGTGCCAGTAGTATAACAGGGACTTATAGCAATCAGCCCCAGCATTTT. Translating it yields CASSITGTYSNQPQHF.

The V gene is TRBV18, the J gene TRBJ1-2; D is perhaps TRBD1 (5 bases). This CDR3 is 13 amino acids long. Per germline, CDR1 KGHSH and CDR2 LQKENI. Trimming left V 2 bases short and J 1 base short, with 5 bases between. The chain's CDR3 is CASSPRGNYGYTF. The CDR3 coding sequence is TGTGCCAGCTCACCAAGGGGTAACTATGGCTACACCTTC.